A single sample is the source of the 22 T cell receptor beta chains below, sequenced in a study of blood T cells in healthy people across ages. Sample-barcoded 5' priming and a J-beta primer mix drove a second PCR of about 6 to 11 cycles. One entry per CDR3 protein, called by TCRdb with MiXCR from the 5' RACE reads. The sample has 800,000 or so distinct CDR3 sequences, approximately 25% seen once. The data also belong to a second study, concerning T cells of mothers and their children.

Sequencing was done on a sample of blood. These receptors all stem from a boy between 10 and 17 years old in good health.

The V gene is TRBV10-3, the J gene TRBJ2-5; 9 bases line up with TRBD1. Near its end, the DNA agrees better with TRBJ2-7, so the J call may be wrong. Germline assignment: CDR1 ENHRY and CDR2 SYGVKD. The CDR3 loop spans 14 amino acids. The CDR3 loop reads CAISEGTGRGEQYF. In DNA, the CDR3 is TGTGCCATCAGTGAGGGGACAGGGCGGGGCGAGCAGTACTTC.

This clonotype was picked up a small number of times. This sequence joins TRBV6-2 or TRBV6-3 and TRBJ2-5; possible D gene TRBD1, 6 bases. This CDR3 comprises 12 residues. Germline loops: CDR1 MNHEY, CDR2 SVGEGT. V was cut by 9 bases and J by 2 bases, with 10 bases left in between. CDR3 amino acids: CARRQAQETQYF. The CDR3 region has the DNA TGTGCCAGGCGACAGGCACAAGAGACCCAGTACTTC.

This clonotype was observed a few times. The chain links TRBV29-1 to TRBJ2-5; 12 positions agree with TRBD1. The end of the DNA fits TRBJ2-7 better, so the J call may be wrong. Looked up from germline, CDR1 is SQVTM and CDR2 is ANQGSEA. This CDR3 is built from 15 residues. The DNA for the CDR3 is TGCAGCGTTGAAGCCGGGACAGGGGGCGGCTACGAGCAGTACTTC. This gives the protein CSVEAGTGGGYEQYF.

The chain carries TRBV9 and TRBJ2-7; maybe TRBD2 (6 bases). Germline assignment: CDR1 SGDLS and CDR2 YYNGEE. This CDR3 is built from 15 residues. Trimming took off 0 bases at V and 3 bases at J, with 13 bases between the two ends. The CDR3 loop is CASSVEAGGYYEQYF. CDR3 sequence (DNA): TGTGCCAGCAGCGTAGAGGCCGGGGGATACTACGAGCAGTACTTC.

This clonotype occurred a few times. The chain has TRBV6-2 or TRBV6-3 and TRBJ2-7; D gene unclear. TRBJ2-1 explains the end of the DNA better; the J call may be wrong. The CDR3 runs 10 residues. Germline CDR1 MNHEY, CDR2 SVGEGT. The CDR3 spells CASNRDEQFF. DNA for the CDR3: TGTGCCAGCAATCGGGATGAGCAGTTCTTC.

This clonotype has just a few counts. The chain employs TRBV6-5 and TRBJ1-2; TRBD1 might be the D (5 bases). The CDR3 is 14 residues long. The V gene lost 3 bases and the J gene lost 5 bases, with 13 bases spanning the gap. Germline-derived CDR1 and CDR2 are MNHEY and SVGAGI. The CDR3 here is CASSYRQTIYGYTF. In nucleotides, the CDR3 is TGTGCCAGCAGTTATCGACAGACCATTTATGGCTACACCTTC.

This rearrangement joins TRBV7-2 to TRBJ2-5, with TRBD2 matching over 13 bases. V dropped 5 bases and J dropped 5; count of bases not matched to a gene: 5. The CDR3 is 15 residues long. Germline V lookup: CDR1 SGHTA, CDR2 FQGNSA. CDR3 coding DNA: TGTGCCAGCAGCATGACTAGCGGGGGGTTGGAGACCCAGTACTTC. This gives the protein CASSMTSGGLETQYF.

The chain employs TRBV6-2 or TRBV6-3 and TRBJ2-7; 13 bases are a match to TRBD2. The CDR3 length is 16 residues. The trim removed 6 bases at V and 4 bases at J, leaving 9 bases unmatched. The germline V gene encodes CDR1 MNHEY and CDR2 SVGEGT. In nucleotides, the CDR3 is TGTGCCAGCAGCTCCGGACTAGCGGGAGCGGGTTACGAGCAGTACTTC. Amino acids: CASSSGLAGAGYEQYF.

V and J are TRBV11-2 and TRBJ2-2; no firm D call. The germline V and J ends were trimmed by 1 base and 1 base, with 10 bases remaining between them. Germline loops: CDR1 SGHAT, CDR2 FQNNGV. CDR3 length: 16 amino acids. CDR3 bases: TGTGCCAGCAGCTTAGTTTTGCGGCAGAACACCGGGGAGCTGTTTTTT. Protein product: CASSLVLRQNTGELFF.

A few counts support this clonotype. This chain uses TRBV10-3 with TRBJ2-5; TRBD1 agrees at 8 bases. Germline trimming cut 6 bases from V and 1 base from J; bases unmatched to any gene: 7. The CDR3 has 15 residues. Germline V gene sequence: CDR1 ENHRY, CDR2 SYGVKD. CDR3 DNA: TGTGCCATCAGCATAGGGACAGGAGTCCAAGAGACCCAGTACTTC. Its translation is CAISIGTGVQETQYF.

This clonotype turned up a few times. The chain links TRBV28 to TRBJ2-1; D might be TRBD1 or TRBD2, each matching 5 bases. CDR1 is MDHEN and CDR2 is SYDVKM in the germline V gene. The CDR3 has 15 residues. The germline V and J ends were trimmed by 5 bases and 5 bases, with 16 bases remaining between them. The CDR3 nucleotides are TGTGCCAGCAGTCCAGCCGGGGCGGAAGACAATGAGCAGTTCTTC. It codes for CASSPAGAEDNEQFF. The full variable domain, in which reference TRBV28 and TRBJ2-1 provide the parts outside the CDR3, is DVKVTQSSRYLVKRTGEKVFLECVQDMDHENMFWYRQDPGLGLRLIYFSYDVKMKEKGDIPEGYSVSREKKERFSLILESASTNQTSMYLCASSPAGAEDNEQFFGPGTRLTVL.

V usage is TRBV6-2 or TRBV6-3 and J usage is TRBJ1-1, with a tentative D call TRBD1 (6 bases). The CDR3 is made up of 15 amino acids. V was trimmed by 6 bases and J by 4 bases, leaving 18 bases between them. Germline CDR1 and CDR2: MNHEY and SVGEGT. CDR3 sequence (DNA): TGTGCCAGCAGGGGAGTACAGGGAGCTATCACTGAAGCTTTCTTT. Residues: CASRGVQGAITEAFF.

Only a few counts were recorded for this clonotype. This chain connects TRBV7-6 to TRBJ2-7; D remains unclear. CDR1 and CDR2 from the germline V gene are SGHVS and FNYEAQ. V lost 5 bases and J lost 6, with 11 bases in between. The CDR3 runs to 12 residues. CDR3 nucleotides: TGTGCCAGCAGCGCCGACTTCTCCGAGCAGTACTTC. Residues: CASSADFSEQYF.

The chain carries TRBV6-4 and TRBJ2-5, with 12 bases that match TRBD2. The end of the DNA fits TRBJ2-1 better, so the J call may be wrong. Germline assignment: CDR1 MRHNA and CDR2 SNTAGT. The CDR3 sequence is 18 residues long. In nucleotides, the CDR3 is TGTGCCAGCAGTGACTTGCTCGGGCTAGCGGGAGGGGAGCATGAGCAGTTCTTC. Amino acids: CASSDLLGLAGGEHEQFF.

The chain has TRBV4-1 and TRBJ1-4; TRBD1 aligns across 7 bases. The V gene's germline CDR1 is MGHRA and CDR2 YSYEKL. Losses at the gene ends were 4 bases for V and 2 bases for J; bases not matched to a gene: 13. This CDR3 spans 18 amino acids. The CDR3 nucleotides read TGCGCCAGCAGCCGAGAGACAGGGAGAGATGTGACTAATGAAAAACTGTTTTTT. This codes for CASSRETGRDVTNEKLFF.

The chain has TRBV7-8 and TRBJ1-2, with 9 bases lining up with TRBD1. V lost 0 bases, J lost 6 bases, and 5 bases stayed unmatched. CDR1 is SGHVS and CDR2 is FQNEAQ in the germline V gene. The CDR3 loop spans 15 amino acids. CDR3 residues: CASSLAYGTGNGYTF. DNA of the CDR3: TGTGCCAGCAGCTTAGCCTATGGGACAGGGAATGGCTACACCTTC. Looking up the rest from reference TRBV7-8 and TRBJ1-2 gives the full variable domain: GAGVSQSPRYKVAKRGQDVALRCDPISGHVSLFWYQQALGQGPEFLTYFQNEAQLDKSGLPSDRFFAERPEGSVSTLKIQRTQQEDSAVYLCASSLAYGTGNGYTFGSGTRLTVV.

The sample holds a few counts of this clonotype. This chain connects TRBV19 to TRBJ2-7, with 10 positions matching TRBD1. The junction had 9 bases not matched to a gene; V was cut back by 7 bases and J by 6 bases. Per the germline V gene, CDR1 is LNHDA and CDR2 is SQIVND (reference sequence). The CDR3 has 14 amino acids. CDR3 nucleotides: TGTGCCAGTAATTTCGGGACAGGGGCAGGCGAGCAGTACTTC. Its protein is CASNFGTGAGEQYF.

Comments on this clonotype: An end of the junction differs from the germline gene, which may be a read error. The V and J genes are TRBV29-1 and TRBJ2-4; tentative D call: TRBD1 (6 bases). CDR3 length: 13 amino acids. Per the germline V gene, CDR1 is SQVTM and CDR2 is ANQGSEA. The CDR3 here is CSVVNRAKNNQYF. The DNA of the CDR3 is TGCAGCGTTGTAAACAGGGCCAAAAACAATCAGTACTTC.

For the CDR3, the DNA is TGTGCCAGCAGCCACCGACAGGGAACCGTCGAGCAGTACTTC. Protein product: CASSHRQGTVEQYF. J is TRBJ2-5 and V is TRBV3-1; 7 positions match TRBD1. The DNA end is a closer match to TRBJ2-7, so the J assignment may be wrong. This CDR3 is 14 amino acids long. Germline CDR1 and CDR2: LGHDT and YNNKEL (reference sequence).

The chain carries TRBV7-9 and TRBJ2-5; D may match TRBD1 or TRBD2 (6 bases each). This CDR3 is 15 amino acids long. Germline CDR1 SEHNR, CDR2 FQNEAQ (reference sequence). The V end was cut by 2 bases, the J end by 4 bases, with 14 bases between. CDR3 nucleotide sequence: TGTGCCAGCAGCTTATGGGTCGGGGGCTCAGAGACCCAGTACTTC. This sequence encodes CASSLWVGGSETQYF. The full variable domain, its missing parts supplied by reference TRBV7-9 and TRBJ2-5, is DTGVSQNPRHKITKRGQNVTFRCDPISEHNRLYWYRQTLGQGPEFLTYFQNEAQLEKSRLLSDRFSAERPKGSFSTLEIQRTEQGDSAMYLCASSLWVGGSETQYFGPGTRLLVL.

V gene TRBV10-3 combines with J gene TRBJ2-5; D is perhaps TRBD1 (6 bases). Germline values: CDR1 ENHRY, CDR2 SYGVKD. The CDR3 has 14 amino acids. V lost 2 bases and J 1 base, leaving 8 bases between the germline ends. The CDR3 DNA sequence: TGTGCCATCAGTGAGGTGGGGGCCCAAGAGACCCAGTACTTC. Its protein product is CAISEVGAQETQYF.

The chain employs TRBV12-3 or TRBV12-4 and TRBJ2-5; 9 bases fit TRBD2. The J call is doubtful: the DNA matches TRBJ2-7 better. The CDR3 sequence is 15 residues long. DNA for the CDR3: TGTGCCAGCAGTTTTTCGGCGGGGGGGCCCTACGAGCAGTACTTC. Translating it yields CASSFSAGGPYEQYF.